This T cell receptor beta chain was sequenced during a study of blood T cell repertoires in COVID-19. There are 16 residues in the CDR3. Germline values: CDR1 SGHAT, CDR2 FQNNGV. The junction had 8 bases not matched to a gene; V was cut back by 3 bases and J by 2 bases. The table came from immunoSEQ multiplex PCR; TCRdb's copy has only in-frame clones and leaves some out. The sample consists of roughly 52,000 clones, approximately 90% of them appearing once. The specimen sequenced was peripheral blood. The gene calls are TRBV11-2 and TRBJ2-5; 8 nucleotides agree with TRBD1. The sequence came from a man between 35 and 55 years old with COVID-19, enrolled during active disease. CDR3 DNA sequence: TGTGCCAGCAGCTTGGATCCGGGACAGGTTCAAGAGACCCAGTACTTC. This codes for CASSLDPGQVQETQYF.